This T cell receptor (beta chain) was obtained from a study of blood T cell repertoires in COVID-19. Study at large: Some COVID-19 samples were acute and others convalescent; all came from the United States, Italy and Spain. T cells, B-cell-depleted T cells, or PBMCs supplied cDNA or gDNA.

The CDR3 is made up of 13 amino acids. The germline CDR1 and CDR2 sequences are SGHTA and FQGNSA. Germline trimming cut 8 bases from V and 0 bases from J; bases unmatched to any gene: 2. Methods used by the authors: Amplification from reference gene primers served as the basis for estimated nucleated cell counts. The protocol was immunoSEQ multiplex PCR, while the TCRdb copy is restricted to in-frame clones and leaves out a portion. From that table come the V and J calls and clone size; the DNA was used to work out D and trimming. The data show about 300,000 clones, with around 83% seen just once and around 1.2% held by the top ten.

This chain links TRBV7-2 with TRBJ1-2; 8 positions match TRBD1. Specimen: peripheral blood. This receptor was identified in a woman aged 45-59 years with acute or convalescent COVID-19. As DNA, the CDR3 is TGTGCCAGCGAGACAGGGGCTAACTATGGCTACACCTTC. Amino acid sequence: CASETGANYGYTF.